This T cell receptor beta chain was sequenced during a study of T-cell reconstitution after alpha-beta-depleted transplantation in children. This sample's TCRbeta library carried unique molecular identifier barcodes. TCRdb itself ran the PCR reads through MiXCR, one entry per CDR3 protein. The table shows 330,000 or so distinct CDR3 sequences, with about 9.4% occurring only once. Notes on this clonotype: A much larger clone sits a single nucleotide away, making a read error possible.

The CDR3 spans 15 residues. Germline V lookup: CDR1 SGHRS, CDR2 YFSETQ. The chain combines TRBV5-1 with TRBJ2-7; 15 bases align to TRBD2. The starting material was PBMCs, obtained before TCRalphabeta/CD19-depleted stem cell transplant. This TCR derives from a boy in the first two years of life with acute myeloid leukemia, due to receive a stem cell transplant. CDR3 in amino acids: CASSWGTSGRYDQYF. As DNA, the CDR3 is TGCGCCAGCAGCTGGGGGACTAGCGGGAGGTACGACCAGTACTTC.